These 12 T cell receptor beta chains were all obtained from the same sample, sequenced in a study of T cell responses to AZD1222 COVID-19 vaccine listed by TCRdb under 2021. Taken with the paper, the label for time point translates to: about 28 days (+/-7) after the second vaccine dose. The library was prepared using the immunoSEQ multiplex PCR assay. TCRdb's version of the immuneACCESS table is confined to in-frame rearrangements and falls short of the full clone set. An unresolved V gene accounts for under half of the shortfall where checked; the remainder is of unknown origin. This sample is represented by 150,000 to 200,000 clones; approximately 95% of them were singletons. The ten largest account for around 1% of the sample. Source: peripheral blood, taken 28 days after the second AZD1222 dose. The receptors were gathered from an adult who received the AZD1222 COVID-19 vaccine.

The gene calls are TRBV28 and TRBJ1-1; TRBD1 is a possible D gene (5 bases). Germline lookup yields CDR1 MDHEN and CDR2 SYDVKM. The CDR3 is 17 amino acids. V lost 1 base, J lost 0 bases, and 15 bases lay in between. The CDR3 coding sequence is TGTGCCAGCAGTTTATTAGGGGCTACTAGCATGAACACTGAAGCTTTCTTT. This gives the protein CASSLLGATSMNTEAFF.

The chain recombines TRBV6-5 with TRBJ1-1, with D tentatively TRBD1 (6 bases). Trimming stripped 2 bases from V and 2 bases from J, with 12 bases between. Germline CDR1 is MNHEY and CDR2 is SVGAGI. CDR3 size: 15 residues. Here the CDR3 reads CASSYGGQANTEAFF. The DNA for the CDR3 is TGTGCCAGCAGTTACGGGGGACAAGCAAACACTGAAGCTTTCTTT.

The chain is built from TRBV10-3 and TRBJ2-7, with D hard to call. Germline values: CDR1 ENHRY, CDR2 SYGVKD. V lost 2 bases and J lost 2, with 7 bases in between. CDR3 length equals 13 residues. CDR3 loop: CAISEREPYEQYF. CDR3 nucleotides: TGTGCCATCAGTGAGAGAGAACCCTACGAGCAGTACTTC.

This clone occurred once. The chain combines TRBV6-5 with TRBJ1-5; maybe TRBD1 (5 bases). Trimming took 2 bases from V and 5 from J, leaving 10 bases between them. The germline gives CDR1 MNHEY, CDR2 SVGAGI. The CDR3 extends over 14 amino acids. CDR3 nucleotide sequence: TGTGCCAGCAGTTACGCCAGGGCCGATCAGCCCCAGCATTTT. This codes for CASSYARADQPQHF.

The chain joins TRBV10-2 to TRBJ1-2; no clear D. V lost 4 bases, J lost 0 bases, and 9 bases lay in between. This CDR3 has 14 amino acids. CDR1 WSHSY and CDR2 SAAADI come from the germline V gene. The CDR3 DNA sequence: TGCGCCAGCAGTGTCAGGCCTACTAACTATGGCTACACCTTC. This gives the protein CASSVRPTNYGYTF.

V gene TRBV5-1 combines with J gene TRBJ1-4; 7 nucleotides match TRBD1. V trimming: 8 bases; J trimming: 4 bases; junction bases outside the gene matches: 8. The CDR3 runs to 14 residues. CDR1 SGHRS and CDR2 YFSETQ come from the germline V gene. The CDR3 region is CASSRGRSNEKLFF. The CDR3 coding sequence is TGCGCCAGTTCAAGGGGGCGAAGTAATGAAAAACTGTTTTTT.

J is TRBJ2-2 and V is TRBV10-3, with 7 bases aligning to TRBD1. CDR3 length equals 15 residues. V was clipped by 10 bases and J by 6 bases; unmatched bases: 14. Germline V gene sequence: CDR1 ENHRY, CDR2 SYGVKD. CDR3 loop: CATLLRQGGPGELFF. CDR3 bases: TGTGCCACCTTATTACGACAGGGCGGTCCCGGGGAGCTGTTTTTT.

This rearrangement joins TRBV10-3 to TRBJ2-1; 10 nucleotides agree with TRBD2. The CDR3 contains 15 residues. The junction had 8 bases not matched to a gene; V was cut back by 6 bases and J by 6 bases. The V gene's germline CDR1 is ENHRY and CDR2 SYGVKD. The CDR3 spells CAIRDSGGLTNEQFF. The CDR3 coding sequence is TGTGCCATCAGGGATAGCGGGGGGCTGACCAATGAGCAGTTCTTC.

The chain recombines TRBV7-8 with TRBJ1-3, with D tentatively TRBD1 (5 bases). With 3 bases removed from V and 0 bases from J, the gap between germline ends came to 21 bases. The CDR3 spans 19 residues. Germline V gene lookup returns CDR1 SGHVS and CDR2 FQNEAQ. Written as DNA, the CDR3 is TGTGCCAGCAGCTTGAAAGGCTTGTACAGGCCGAGCTCTGGAAACACCATATATTTT. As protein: CASSLKGLYRPSSGNTIYF.

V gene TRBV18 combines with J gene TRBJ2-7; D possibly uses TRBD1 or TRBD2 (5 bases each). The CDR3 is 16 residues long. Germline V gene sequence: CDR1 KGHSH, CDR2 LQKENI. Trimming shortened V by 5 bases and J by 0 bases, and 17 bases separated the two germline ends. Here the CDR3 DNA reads TGTGCCAGCTCAAAAAATCCGGGACGGAACTCCTACGAGCAGTACTTC. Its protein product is CASSKNPGRNSYEQYF.

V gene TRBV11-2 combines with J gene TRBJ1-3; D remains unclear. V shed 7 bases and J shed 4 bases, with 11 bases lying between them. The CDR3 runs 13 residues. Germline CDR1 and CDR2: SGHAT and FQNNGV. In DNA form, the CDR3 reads TGTGCCAGCACCCTAGTGTCGGGAAACACCATATATTTT. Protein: CASTLVSGNTIYF.

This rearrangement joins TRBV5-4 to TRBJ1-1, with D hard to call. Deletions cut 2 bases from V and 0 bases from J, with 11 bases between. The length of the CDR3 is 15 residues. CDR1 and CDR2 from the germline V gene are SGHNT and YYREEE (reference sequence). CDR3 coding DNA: TGTGCCAGCAGCTTTCGTTCACGAGTGAACACTGAAGCTTTCTTT. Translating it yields CASSFRSRVNTEAFF.